The clone carrying this T cell receptor (beta chain) was seen ten or more times. Its specificity is not known. The CDR3 is 15 amino acids. V shed 4 bases and J 6 bases; nucleotides not matched to a gene: 5. Germline CDR1 MRHNA, CDR2 SNTAGT. These data originate in a study of CD8 T cells in ankylosing spondylitis. Libraries for TCR beta were made by quantitative 5'-RACE with molecular barcodes. Each CDR3 protein is one row after TCRdb ran MiXCR on the 5' RACE reads. The table includes about 240,000 distinct CDR3 sequences, over 8.5% detected once. Study outcomes and limitations: The study identified a TCR beta motif of under 10 highly homologous variants that appeared characteristic of ankylosing spondylitis blood. Earlier reports found some motif variants in synovial fluid and blood in reactive arthritis.

The sample taken for sequencing was blood, either unsorted or a sorted T cell fraction (not recorded which). This receptor was taken from a male donor with ankylosing spondylitis or in good health (not recorded which). This chain joins TRBV6-4 and TRBJ2-1; 11 positions match TRBD2. For the CDR3, the DNA is TGTGCCAGCAGTGTAACTAGCGGGAGCGGCAATGAGCAGTTCTTC. Translated: CASSVTSGSGNEQFF.